This record concerns one TCR beta chain sequence. This sample stems from a study of cytomegalovirus exposure and HLA in healthy donors. Primers included in the PCR were 60 Vbeta and 13 Jbeta primers. The assay was immunoSEQ multiplex PCR, and TCRdb's table has in-frame clones only and misses some. The sample includes some 180,000 clones, around 76% of them seen just once. V trimming: 1 base; J trimming: 8 bases; junction bases outside the gene matches: 12. CDR1 is SGHKS, CDR2 YYEKEE, per germline (reference sequence). This CDR3 has 16 residues. The specimen was PBMCs. This receptor was identified in a man aged 25 to 40 in good health and CMV-seronegative. The chain is built from TRBV5-5 and TRBJ1-5; the match to TRBD1 covers 7 bases. In DNA, the CDR3 is TGTGCCAGCAGCTTGCGGGGGACAGCCCCTAGGGAGCCCCAGCATTTT. Translation gives CASSLRGTAPREPQHF.